The clone carrying this T cell receptor beta chain was detected a few times. Its antigen is currently unknown. The CDR3 contains 13 residues. V was cut by 3 bases and J by 2 bases, with 10 bases left in between. Germline V gene sequence: CDR1 DFQATT, CDR2 SNEGSKA (reference sequence). Clones were read by immunoSEQ multiplex PCR, and TCRdb kept only the in-frame ones, dropping some. The sample lists under 150,000 clones, about 90% occurring once. The sample originates from a study of T cell responses to AZD1222 COVID-19 vaccine. As for the study in general: Second doses were pooled across both intervals (about 4 or about 12 weeks).

Study findings and constraints: Clonal diversity was possibly underestimated, and the donors were mostly white British, with more females. Repertoire sampling occurred only after the peak T cell response.

The J gene is TRBJ2-5, the V gene TRBV20-1; D unclear. The source of this sequence is an adult in good health. The material was peripheral blood, obtained on day 0 of AZD1222 vaccination. DNA of the CDR3: TGCAGTGCTAGTATAGCAGAGCAAGAGACCCAGTACTTC. This gives the protein CSASIAEQETQYF.